These 23 T cell receptor beta chains were sequenced from one sample in a study of identical twins (dated by TCRdb to about 2016). The protocol used for the library was 5' RACE. The sequencing machine was an Illumina HiSeq 2000. TCRdb cleaned the public reads at Q25 with fastp, built clones with MiXCR and kept in-frame beta chains. Identical CDR3 proteins give one entry, which carries the most common genes and DNA. This sample has about 920,000 distinct CDR3 sequences in its table, and roughly an eighth of those were observed once. Roughly 1.6% of the sample goes to the ten largest clones. The same sample was also used in a study of yellow fever vaccine responses in identical twins.

The sequenced sample was PBMCs. These receptors were collected from a young woman in good health.

The sample holds many counts of this clonotype. The rearrangement links TRBV11-2 to TRBJ2-7, with D tentatively TRBD2 (6 bases). Germline CDR1 is SGHAT and CDR2 is FQNNGV. This CDR3 has 19 amino acids. The V gene lost 2 bases and the J gene lost 4 bases, with 27 bases spanning the gap. CDR3 in amino acids: CASSLLPGVGVTIFYEQYF. CDR3 sequence (DNA): TGTGCCAGCAGCTTATTGCCGGGGGTGGGAGTTACCATATTTTACGAGCAGTACTTC.

CDR3 sequence reads: CASSSESRALDEQYV. The CDR3 nucleotides read TGTGCCAGCAGTTCTGAGTCCAGGGCCCTGGACGAGCAGTACGTC. The genes are TRBV28 and TRBJ2-7; a weak D match, TRBD1 (5 bases). The CDR3 has 15 amino acids. The V end was cut by 4 bases, the J end by 5 bases, with 18 bases between. CDR1 and CDR2 (germline): MDHEN, SYDVKM.

The V and J genes are TRBV20-1 and TRBJ2-5; TRBD1 agrees at 9 bases. The length of the CDR3 is 14 residues. The V gene end was trimmed by 4 bases and the J gene end by 1 base; junction bases not matched to a gene: 4. Germline values: CDR1 DFQATT, CDR2 SNEGSKA (reference sequence). Here the CDR3 DNA reads TGCAGTGCTACCGGGACAGGGATCCAAGAGACCCAGTACTTC. It is translated as CSATGTGIQETQYF.

This clonotype appeared a few times. This chain uses TRBV9 with TRBJ1-1, with a possible D match to TRBD1 (6 bases). The length of the CDR3 is 18 residues. Germline loops: CDR1 SGDLS, CDR2 YYNGEE. V lost 3 bases, J lost 1 base, and 22 bases lay in between. CDR3 loop: CASSAPVAETGGNTEAFF. The CDR3 coding sequence is TGTGCCAGCAGCGCTCCGGTAGCGGAGACAGGTGGGAACACTGAAGCTTTCTTT.

This sequence joins TRBV19 and TRBJ1-1, with 9 nucleotides matching TRBD1. Germline assignment: CDR1 LNHDA and CDR2 SQIVND (reference sequence). This CDR3 region has 16 residues. After removal of 4 bases from V and 2 bases from J, the junction contained 8 bases not matched to a gene. The CDR3 DNA reads as TGTGCCAGTAGTACGGGGACAGGGACTATCAACACTGAAGCTTTCTTT. Translation: CASSTGTGTINTEAFF.

This clonotype showed up many times. This chain uses TRBV6-1 with TRBJ1-3; 8 bases align to TRBD1. The CDR3 sequence is 14 residues long. The germline V gene encodes CDR1 MNHNS and CDR2 SASEGT. The V and J ends lost 6 bases and 9 bases, in that order; junction bases with no gene match: 10. The CDR3 DNA is TGTGCCAGCAGCGCCGGGACAGGAGACGGCACCATATATTTT. This translates into CASSAGTGDGTIYF.

V and J are TRBV3-1 and TRBJ2-3; maybe TRBD2 (5 bases). The germline gives CDR1 LGHDT, CDR2 YNNKEL (reference sequence). This CDR3 region has 15 residues. Trimming removed 4 bases at V and 5 bases at J, with 16 bases between. CDR3 in amino acids: CASSREVGLEDTQYF. The CDR3 DNA is TGTGCCAGCAGCCGCGAGGTAGGACTTGAAGATACGCAGTATTTT.

A few counts support this clonotype. The gene calls are TRBV13 and TRBJ2-2; the D gene is possibly TRBD1 (5 bases). V gave up 0 bases and J gave up 4 bases, with 9 bases separating them. From germline, CDR1 is PRHDT and CDR2 FYEKMQ (reference sequence). The CDR3 has 15 amino acids. The CDR3 sequence: CASSLGGRATGELFF. The DNA for the CDR3 is TGTGCCAGCAGCTTAGGCGGCAGGGCCACCGGGGAGCTGTTTTTT.

The chain combines TRBV10-3 with TRBJ2-7; 8 nucleotides line up with TRBD1. This CDR3 comprises 14 residues. V lost 8 bases and J lost 2; bases outside the gene matches: 8. CDR1 is ENHRY, CDR2 SYGVKD, per germline. CDR3 loop: CAIADRGPTYEQYF. For the CDR3, the DNA is TGTGCCATCGCCGACAGGGGACCCACCTACGAGCAGTACTTC.

This clonotype was seen only a few times. The chain employs TRBV5-1 and TRBJ2-1; 12 bases are shared with TRBD1. Germline lookup yields CDR1 SGHRS and CDR2 YFSETQ. There are 15 residues in the CDR3. Trimming at V came to 4 bases and at J to 8 bases, leaving 7 bases not matched to a gene. The DNA of the CDR3 is TGCGCCAGCAGCACTCAAGGGACAGGGGGCTATGAGCAGTTCTTC. It yields the protein CASSTQGTGGYEQFF.

V and J are TRBV6-5 and TRBJ2-1; 10 nucleotides line up with TRBD2. This CDR3 region has 15 residues. After removal of 2 bases from V and 8 bases from J, the junction contained 6 bases not matched to a gene. Germline CDR1 MNHEY, CDR2 SVGAGI. The DNA for the CDR3 is TGTGCCAGCAGTTACGCTCCTAGCGGGAGCCATGAGCAGTTCTTC. As protein: CASSYAPSGSHEQFF.

The sample holds a few counts of this clonotype. This chain connects TRBV2 to TRBJ2-1; 10 bases line up with TRBD2. V gave up 5 bases and J gave up 7 bases; unmatched junction bases: 8. CDR3 length: 15 amino acids. Germline V gene data show CDR1 as SNHLY and CDR2 as FYNNEI. CDR3 in amino acids: CASSRSGRARNEQFF. The CDR3 DNA reads TGTGCCAGCAGTAGAAGCGGGAGGGCCAGGAATGAGCAGTTCTTC.

This clonotype occurred a few times. The V and J genes are TRBV5-5 and TRBJ2-7, with 10 bases identical to TRBD2. Germline CDR1 and CDR2: SGHKS and YYEKEE (reference sequence). The CDR3 loop spans 15 amino acids. The V segment lost 0 bases and the J segment 7 bases; nucleotides outside the gene matches: 7. The CDR3 nucleotides are TGTGCCAGCAGCTTGGTCCTAGCGGGGGCGGATGAGCAGTACGTC. Protein product: CASSLVLAGADEQYV.

V gene TRBV24-1 combines with J gene TRBJ2-7; a possible D gene is TRBD1 (5 bases). V was trimmed by 0 bases and J by 2 bases, leaving 10 bases between them. This CDR3 region has 15 residues. Germline assignment: CDR1 KGHDR and CDR2 SFDVKD. CDR3 nucleotide sequence: TGTGCCACCAGTGATTTGGCAGGGCGGACCTACGAGCAGTACTTC. It translates to CATSDLAGRTYEQYF.

This clonotype was observed a handful of times. V and J are TRBV11-2 and TRBJ2-7; D not resolved. The V gene lost 5 bases and the J gene lost 5 bases, with 13 bases spanning the gap. Germline V lookup: CDR1 SGHAT, CDR2 FQNNGV. The CDR3 runs to 13 residues. The CDR3: CASSTSTRDEQYV. In DNA form, the CDR3 reads TGTGCCAGCAGCACCTCGACTCGAGACGAGCAGTACGTC.

This clonotype was seen only a few times. The V gene is TRBV12-3 or TRBV12-4, the J gene TRBJ1-2; tentative D call: TRBD1 (5 bases). Trimming shortened V by 5 bases and J by 11 bases, and 12 bases separated the two germline ends. The CDR3 extends over 11 amino acids. In DNA, the CDR3 is TGTGCCAGCAGTCCTATCGGGGGATACACCTTC. Translated, it gives CASSPIGGYTF.

The chain has TRBV6-2 or TRBV6-3 and TRBJ1-5, with 7 bases identical to TRBD1. CDR1 MNHEY and CDR2 SVGEGT come from the germline V gene. The CDR3 sequence is 15 residues long. J was trimmed by 6 bases and V by 6 bases; bases with no gene match: 11. This CDR3 is CASRSTGAYGQPQHF. For the CDR3, the DNA is TGTGCCAGCAGATCCACAGGGGCCTACGGTCAGCCCCAGCATTTT.

Ten or more counts support this clonotype. The gene calls are TRBV6-2 or TRBV6-3 and TRBJ2-3, with D tentatively TRBD2 (6 bases). V was clipped by 3 bases and J by 8 bases, with 9 bases between them. Germline CDR1 MNHEY, CDR2 SVGEGT. CDR3 size: 12 residues. CDR3 bases: TGTGCCAGCAGTTATACCGGGGGTACGCAGTATTTT. This sequence encodes CASSYTGGTQYF.

This clonotype came up many times. Its ends do not fully match the called genes, so a read error is possible. The rearrangement uses TRBV12-3 or TRBV12-4 and TRBJ2-1; 8 bases are shared with TRBD1. The length of the CDR3 is 13 residues. CDR3 amino acids: CASSSRQGSIYGF. CDR3 bases: TGTGCCAGCAGTTCAAGACAGGGGTCCATATACGGATTC.

This clonotype showed up just a few times. This chain links TRBV2 with TRBJ2-1; 8 bases are shared with TRBD2. The CDR3 has 13 residues. V lost 8 bases, J lost 9 bases, and 9 bases stayed unmatched. Germline V CDR1 and CDR2: SNHLY, FYNNEI. CDR3 region: CASSGGGHGEQFF. CDR3 DNA sequence: TGTGCCAGCTCCGGCGGGGGGCATGGTGAGCAGTTCTTC.

This clonotype was seen repeatedly, ten times or more. The V and J genes are TRBV10-3 and TRBJ1-3; no clear D. The CDR3 spans 13 residues. Germline assignment: CDR1 ENHRY and CDR2 SYGVKD. The V gene lost 4 bases and the J gene lost 3 bases, with 7 bases spanning the gap. The CDR3 bases are TGTGCCATCAGTGGGGGTCTTGGAAACACCATATATTTT. It codes for CAISGGLGNTIYF.

The chain uses TRBV5-1 and TRBJ2-2, with D tentatively TRBD1 (6 bases). The CDR3 loop spans 14 amino acids. CDR1 and CDR2 from the germline V gene are SGHRS and YFSETQ. The V end lost 3 bases, the J end lost 3 bases, and 9 bases lay between the germline ends. In DNA form, the CDR3 reads TGCGCCAGCAGCTCAGGACAGTACACCGGGGAGCTGTTTTTT. Translation: CASSSGQYTGELFF.

This clonotype was seen at least ten times. The CDR3 sequence: CASRSLAGPGDEQFF. CDR3 nucleotide sequence: TGTGCCAGCAGATCCCTAGCGGGGCCGGGCGATGAGCAGTTCTTC. V and J are TRBV12-3 or TRBV12-4 and TRBJ2-1, with 9 bases that match TRBD2. The ends lost 6 bases at V and 8 bases at J; junction bases unmatched: 11. The CDR3 loop spans 15 amino acids.